Listed here are 25 T cell receptor beta chains from one sample, sequenced in a study of cytomegalovirus exposure and HLA in healthy donors. Primers included in the PCR were 60 Vbeta and 13 Jbeta primers. TCRdb's copy holds only in-frame clones and misses some; the assay was immunoSEQ multiplex PCR. This sample carries 210,000 or so clones, approximately 84% of them seen once, and the ten largest clones take approximately 0.5%. Sample: PBMCs. The receptors were gathered from a woman aged 40 to 50 in good health and CMV-seronegative.

This clone was counted once. The chain links TRBV4-1 to TRBJ2-5; 8 bases are a match to TRBD2. CDR3 length equals 17 residues. J lost 2 bases, V lost 0 bases, and 8 bases had no gene match. Germline CDR1 MGHRA, CDR2 YSYEKL. Here the CDR3 DNA reads TGCGCCAGCAGCCAAGATCGGGTTAGCGGGGCACAAGAGACCCAGTACTTC. This encodes CASSQDRVSGAQETQYF.

The J gene is TRBJ2-7, the V gene TRBV9, with D tentatively TRBD1 (6 bases). The CDR3 runs 12 residues. Trimming took 7 bases from V and 3 from J, leaving 11 bases between them. Germline CDR1 SGDLS, CDR2 YYNGEE. The CDR3 DNA reads TGTGCCAGCGGGACATCCGACTACGAGCAGTACTTC. It yields the protein CASGTSDYEQYF.

The chain joins TRBV11-3 to TRBJ2-5; maybe TRBD1 (5 bases). This CDR3 region has 11 residues. Trimming pared 5 bases from V and 5 bases from J, leaving 6 bases between. Germline V gives CDR1 SGHNT, CDR2 YENEEA. The CDR3 here is CASSHRETQYF. Here the CDR3 DNA reads TGTGCCAGCAGCCACAGGGAGACCCAGTACTTC.

The chain carries TRBV6-4 and TRBJ1-1; weak D call: TRBD1 (5 bases). The CDR3 is made up of 15 amino acids. The germline V gene has CDR1 MRHNA and CDR2 SNTAGT. Trimming removed 2 bases from V and 1 base from J, with 11 bases in between. Here the CDR3 DNA reads TGTGCCAGCAGTGACAAGGCAGGGCCGAACACTGAAGCTTTCTTT. It translates to CASSDKAGPNTEAFF.

This chain joins TRBV19 and TRBJ1-1, with D perhaps matching TRBD1 (5 bases). Trimming took 0 bases from V and 8 from J, leaving 16 bases between them. Per germline, CDR1 LNHDA and CDR2 SQIVND (reference sequence). CDR3 length: 15 residues. The CDR3 reads CASSIDLTEAPEAFF. In DNA, the CDR3 is TGTGCCAGTAGTATAGATCTGACAGAAGCCCCGGAAGCTTTCTTT. The full variable domain, in which reference TRBV19 and TRBJ1-1 provide the parts outside the CDR3, is DGGITQSPKYLFRKEGQNVTLSCEQNLNHDAMYWYRQDPGQGLRLIYYSQIVNDFQKGDIAEGYSVSREKKESFPLTVTSAQKNPTAFYLCASSIDLTEAPEAFFGQGTRLTVV.

J is TRBJ1-6 and V is TRBV7-9; 7 bases are shared with TRBD1. The CDR3 runs 17 residues. In germline, CDR1 is SEHNR, CDR2 FQNEAQ (reference sequence). Trimming removed 6 bases from V and 7 bases from J; junction bases left unmatched: 15. Here the CDR3 DNA reads TGTGCCAGCAGTCCACCCGATTGGGACAGCTTGAATTCACCCCTCCACTTT. Translated, it gives CASSPPDWDSLNSPLHF.

The chain carries TRBV4-3 and TRBJ1-5, with D unresolved. Germline assignment: CDR1 LGHNA and CDR2 YSLEER. V lost 3 bases, J lost 7 bases, and 16 bases lay in between. The CDR3 is 15 residues long. The chain's CDR3 is CASSQEGLPGQPQHF. The CDR3 bases are TGCGCCAGCAGCCAGGAGGGCCTCCCGGGGCAGCCCCAGCATTTT.

The V call is TRBV7-3, the J call TRBJ2-1, with D possibly TRBD1 on 6 matching bases. CDR3 length: 13 amino acids. Germline-derived CDR1 and CDR2 are SGHTA and FQGTGA. Trimming pared 4 bases from V and 10 bases from J, leaving 14 bases between. The CDR3 sequence: CASSSLGGDEQFF. The CDR3 DNA sequence: TGTGCCAGCAGCTCGTTAGGGGGTGACGAGCAGTTCTTC.

V gene TRBV28 combines with J gene TRBJ1-2; no reliable D call. V lost 5 bases, J lost 2 bases, and 12 bases lay in between. Germline CDR1 reads MDHEN; CDR2 reads SYDVKM. CDR3 length: 14 amino acids. The CDR3 region is CASSNYPGNYGYTF. CDR3 sequence (DNA): TGTGCCAGCAGTAACTACCCGGGGAACTATGGCTACACCTTC.

The chain links TRBV28 to TRBJ1-5; a possible D gene is TRBD1 (6 bases). The germline V and J ends were trimmed by 7 bases and 1 base, with 23 bases remaining between them. The CDR3 is 18 residues long. Germline CDR1 is MDHEN and CDR2 is SYDVKM. CDR3: CASTPPWRGAGSNQPQHF. CDR3 DNA sequence: TGTGCCAGCACCCCTCCCTGGCGGGGGGCGGGGAGCAATCAGCCCCAGCATTTT.

This chain links TRBV30 with TRBJ1-1, with D unclear. Germline V gene sequence: CDR1 GTSNPN, CDR2 SVGIG (reference sequence). This CDR3 region has 12 residues. Trimming took 3 bases from V and 4 from J, leaving 9 bases between them. CDR3 DNA: TGTGCCTGGAGGTCGATGGCCACTGAAGCTTTCTTT. This encodes CAWRSMATEAFF.

The chain uses TRBV15 and TRBJ2-5; 7 bases are a match to TRBD2. The CDR3 sequence is 14 residues long. The V gene end was trimmed by 7 bases and the J gene end by 3 bases; junction bases not matched to a gene: 8. Germline lookup yields CDR1 LNHNV and CDR2 YYDKDF (reference sequence). CDR3 residues: CATTPRGDEETQYF. The CDR3 coding sequence is TGTGCCACCACCCCACGGGGGGACGAAGAGACCCAGTACTTC.

The rearrangement links TRBV19 to TRBJ1-2; D call uncertain. This CDR3 is built from 16 residues. Trimming removed 6 bases from V and 2 bases from J, with 19 bases in between. CDR1 is LNHDA, CDR2 SQIVND, per germline (reference sequence). The DNA for the CDR3 is TGTGCCAGTAGCGATTCTCGTGGCGGGAAAAACTATGGCTACACCTTC. Translating it yields CASSDSRGGKNYGYTF. Combining the CDR3 with reference TRBV19 and TRBJ1-2 gives the whole variable domain DGGITQSPKYLFRKEGQNVTLSCEQNLNHDAMYWYRQDPGQGLRLIYYSQIVNDFQKGDIAEGYSVSREKKESFPLTVTSAQKNPTAFYLCASSDSRGGKNYGYTFGSGTRLTVV.

The chain links TRBV7-8 to TRBJ2-5; the match to TRBD2 covers 13 bases. There are 16 residues in the CDR3. From germline, CDR1 is SGHVS and CDR2 FQNEAQ. The V and J ends lost 1 base and 9 bases, in that order; junction bases with no gene match: 8. CDR3 region: CASSLVGTLAGGAQYF. The CDR3 DNA reads TGTGCCAGCAGCTTAGTGGGTACACTAGCGGGGGGGGCCCAGTACTTC.

This clone was recorded only once. The chain recombines TRBV9 with TRBJ2-7; the match to TRBD1 covers 8 bases. The CDR3 contains 15 residues. The V gene's germline CDR1 is SGDLS and CDR2 YYNGEE. The junction had 6 bases not matched to a gene; V was cut back by 0 bases and J by 4 bases. The CDR3 reads CASSVDQGARYEQYF. For the CDR3, the DNA is TGTGCCAGCAGCGTAGATCAGGGGGCGCGGTACGAGCAGTACTTC.

This CDR3 is CASRTGILGADTQYF. The CDR3 DNA follows: TGTGCCAGCAGGACAGGGATTTTAGGGGCAGATACGCAGTATTTT. The chain combines TRBV6-5 with TRBJ2-3, with TRBD1 matching over 7 bases. The CDR3 spans 15 residues. J lost 4 bases, V lost 6 bases, and 10 bases had no gene match. Germline lookup yields CDR1 MNHEY and CDR2 SVGAGI.

The V gene is TRBV30, the J gene TRBJ1-3; D may be TRBD1 (5 bases). V was shortened by 5 bases and J by 3 bases, with 14 bases between the two germline ends. The CDR3 loop spans 14 amino acids. Germline CDR1 reads GTSNPN; CDR2 reads SVGIG (reference sequence). CDR3 in DNA: TGTGCCTGGGGAGCCGGGACTGGTGGAAACACCATATATTTT. It specifies CAWGAGTGGNTIYF.

The genes are TRBV7-9 and TRBJ2-3; 7 bases map to TRBD1. The CDR3 is 13 residues long. The V gene end was trimmed by 4 bases and the J gene end by 9 bases; junction bases not matched to a gene: 7. Germline values: CDR1 SEHNR, CDR2 FQNEAQ (reference sequence). The CDR3 coding sequence is TGTGCCAGCAGCTCGCCGACAGGGAGAACGCAGTATTTT. As protein: CASSSPTGRTQYF.

The gene calls are TRBV6-6 and TRBJ1-5; D gene unclear. Germline values: CDR1 MNHNY, CDR2 SVGAGI (reference sequence). The CDR3 loop spans 15 amino acids. V lost 6 bases and J lost 1, with 13 bases in between. Written as DNA, the CDR3 is TGTGCCAGCAGCCTCGGAGCCGGGAGCAATCAGCCCCAGCATTTT. This codes for CASSLGAGSNQPQHF.

Only one count was recorded for this clone. This chain uses TRBV18 with TRBJ1-5; 8 bases agree with TRBD1. Germline values: CDR1 KGHSH, CDR2 LQKENI. V was clipped by 1 base and J by 3 bases; unmatched bases: 8. This CDR3 region has 17 residues. The CDR3 sequence is CASSPRRTGLNNQPQHF. The CDR3 DNA is TGTGCCAGCTCACCACGGCGGACAGGGCTTAACAATCAGCCCCAGCATTTT.

V gene TRBV7-8 combines with J gene TRBJ2-2; 9 bases map to TRBD2. Germline V gene data show CDR1 as SGHVS and CDR2 as FQNEAQ. J gave up 2 bases and V 4 bases, and 5 bases lay outside the gene matches. This CDR3 comprises 16 residues. In nucleotides, the CDR3 is TGTGCCAGCAGCTATAGCGGGGGCCCTAACACCGGGGAGCTGTTTTTT. Translation: CASSYSGGPNTGELFF. The whole variable domain, filled in from reference TRBV7-8 and TRBJ2-2, reads GAGVSQSPRYKVAKRGQDVALRCDPISGHVSLFWYQQALGQGPEFLTYFQNEAQLDKSGLPSDRFFAERPEGSVSTLKIQRTQQEDSAVYLCASSYSGGPNTGELFFGEGSRLTVL.

The chain has TRBV30 and TRBJ2-5, with 8 bases matching TRBD2. The CDR3 has 14 amino acids. Germline V gene lookup returns CDR1 GTSNPN and CDR2 SVGIG (reference sequence). This CDR3 is CARGEGGLQETQYF. The CDR3 DNA reads as TGTGCGCGGGGGGAGGGGGGGCTCCAAGAGACCCAGTACTTC.

This rearrangement joins TRBV27 to TRBJ2-3; tentative D call: TRBD2 (6 bases). Trimming removed 2 bases at V and 1 base at J, with 16 bases between. This CDR3 has 17 residues. Germline V gene data show CDR1 as MNHEY and CDR2 as SMNVEV (reference sequence). CDR3 sequence (DNA): TGTGCCAGCAGTTTAAGGGCGGGGCCCGACCGCACAGATACGCAGTATTTT. Encoded protein: CASSLRAGPDRTDTQYF.

This clone has a single count. The chain employs TRBV5-1 and TRBJ1-2, with D maybe TRBD1 (5 bases). The CDR3 loop spans 13 amino acids. With 5 bases removed from V and 4 bases from J, the gap between germline ends came to 12 bases. The V gene's germline CDR1 is SGHRS and CDR2 YFSETQ. CDR3 amino acids: CASRQELSYGYTF. CDR3 bases: TGCGCCAGCAGACAGGAGTTGAGCTATGGCTACACCTTC.

A single count supports this clone. The chain uses TRBV30 and TRBJ2-3, with TRBD2 matching over 12 bases. The V gene end was trimmed by 1 base and the J gene end by 1 base; junction bases not matched to a gene: 6. The CDR3 consists of 17 residues. Looked up from germline, CDR1 is GTSNPN and CDR2 is SVGIG (reference sequence). The DNA for the CDR3 is TGTGCCTGGAGTGCGATACGACTAGCGGGGGGCACAGATACGCAGTATTTT. Amino acids: CAWSAIRLAGGTDTQYF.